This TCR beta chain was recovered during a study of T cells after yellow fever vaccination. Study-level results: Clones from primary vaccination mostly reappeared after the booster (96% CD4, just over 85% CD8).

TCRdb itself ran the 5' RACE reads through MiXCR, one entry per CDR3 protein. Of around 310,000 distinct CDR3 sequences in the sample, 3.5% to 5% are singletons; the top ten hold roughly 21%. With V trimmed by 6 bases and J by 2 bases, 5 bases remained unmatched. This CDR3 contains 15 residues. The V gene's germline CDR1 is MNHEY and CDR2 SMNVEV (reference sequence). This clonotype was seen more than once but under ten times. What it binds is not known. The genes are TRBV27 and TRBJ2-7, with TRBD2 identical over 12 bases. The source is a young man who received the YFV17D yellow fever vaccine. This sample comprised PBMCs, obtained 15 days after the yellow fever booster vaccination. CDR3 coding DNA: TGTGCCAGCAGAGGACTAGCGGGGAGACCCTACGAGCAGTACTTC. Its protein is CASRGLAGRPYEQYF.